A single sample gave rise to the 27 T cell receptor beta chains below, sequenced in a study of blood T cell repertoires in COVID-19. The method was immunoSEQ multiplex PCR; TCRdb's version includes in-frame clones alone and lacks a portion of them. The table has about 95,000 clones, about 89% seen once. Source material: peripheral blood. Receptors originate from a woman in her forties or fifties in a cohort sampled during active COVID-19.

This clone was recorded a few times. The CDR3: CASRRTSSVRFHEQYF. The CDR3, as DNA: TGTGCCAGCAGACGCACGAGTAGCGTCCGTTTCCACGAGCAGTACTTC. V usage is TRBV27 and J usage is TRBJ2-7, with TRBD2 as a possible D gene (5 bases). CDR1 and CDR2 (germline): MNHEY, SMNVEV (reference sequence). The CDR3 sequence is 16 residues long. The germline V and J ends were trimmed by 6 bases and 5 bases, with 23 bases remaining between them.

This clone was counted a few times. The chain combines TRBV2 with TRBJ1-1, with 8 bases identical to TRBD1. This CDR3 has 14 amino acids. J was trimmed by 1 base and V by 4 bases; bases with no gene match: 2. CDR1 is SNHLY, CDR2 FYNNEI, per germline. For the CDR3, the DNA is TGTGCCAGCAGTGTGGGACAGGCGAACACTGAAGCTTTCTTT. Protein product: CASSVGQANTEAFF.

This clone was recorded once. The rearrangement joins TRBV4-2 to TRBJ2-5, with D possibly TRBD1 on 6 matching bases. Between the trimmed V and J ends, which lost 2 bases and 1 base, there was a span of 8 bases. Germline V CDR1 and CDR2: LGHNA, YNFKEQ. This CDR3 has 14 amino acids. The CDR3 loop reads CASSQTRGQETQYF. The CDR3 region has the DNA TGTGCCAGCAGCCAAACCAGGGGCCAAGAGACCCAGTACTTC.

The genes are TRBV6-5 and TRBJ2-3; TRBD1 matches 9 bases. The germline gives CDR1 MNHEY, CDR2 SVGAGI. Germline trimming cut 0 bases from V and 5 bases from J; bases unmatched to any gene: 6. The CDR3 covers 16 residues. This CDR3 is CASSYSTQGAGDTQYF. In nucleotides, the CDR3 is TGTGCCAGCAGTTACTCAACACAGGGGGCAGGAGATACGCAGTATTTT.

Only a few counts were recorded for this clone. The rearrangement joins TRBV3-1 (or the pseudogene TRBV3-2) to TRBJ1-6, with 7 bases that match TRBD1. This CDR3 has 16 amino acids. J lost 6 bases, V lost 1 base, and 6 bases had no gene match. Per the germline V gene, CDR1 is LGHDT and CDR2 is YNNKEL (reference sequence). DNA for the CDR3: TGTGCCAGCAGCCAAGGGCGGAACAGGGGTAATTCACCCCTCCACTTT. Protein sequence: CASSQGRNRGNSPLHF.

The rearrangement uses TRBV5-1 and TRBJ1-6; TRBD1 is a possible D gene (5 bases). CDR1 and CDR2 (germline): SGHRS, YFSETQ. The CDR3 runs to 15 residues. V lost 2 bases and J lost 10, with 16 bases in between. CDR3 residues: CASSFGQGKGSPLHF. CDR3 bases: TGCGCCAGCAGCTTTGGCCAGGGCAAAGGGTCACCCCTCCACTTT. Looking up the rest from reference TRBV5-1 and TRBJ1-6 gives the full variable domain: KAGVTQTPRYLIKTRGQQVTLSCSPISGHRSVSWYQQTPGQGLQFLFEYFSETQRNKGNFPGRFSGRQFSNSRSEMNVSTLELGDSALYLCASSFGQGKGSPLHFGNGTRLTVT.

This sequence joins TRBV11-1 and TRBJ2-7, with 9 bases fitting TRBD1. V shed 0 bases, J shed 0 bases, and the junction held 6 bases outside the gene matches. The germline V gene has CDR1 SGHAT and CDR2 FQDESV (reference sequence). This CDR3 has 17 residues. The CDR3 bases are TGTGCCAGCAGCTTAGCCGGGACAGGGATGAGCTCCTACGAGCAGTACTTC. Encoded protein: CASSLAGTGMSSYEQYF.

The chain carries TRBV23-1 and TRBJ1-1; D remains ambiguous. TRBV23-1 is sorted into the ORF group, with uncertain function. Between the trimmed V and J ends, which lost 5 bases and 4 bases, there was a span of 14 bases. This CDR3 region has 14 residues. In nucleotides, the CDR3 is TGCGCCAGCAGTTCCCGGGCGGGTATCACTGAAGCTTTCTTT. It specifies CASSSRAGITEAFF.

V and J are TRBV9 and TRBJ2-3; possible D gene TRBD1, 5 bases. V was trimmed by 0 bases and J by 6 bases, leaving 11 bases between them. CDR1 and CDR2 from the germline V gene are SGDLS and YYNGEE. The CDR3 runs 14 residues. The CDR3 DNA reads as TGTGCCAGCAGCGTAGGGCTAGGGGTCGATACGCAGTATTTT. The encoded protein is CASSVGLGVDTQYF. The full variable domain, its missing parts supplied by reference TRBV9 and TRBJ2-3, is DSGVTQTPKHLITATGQRVTLRCSPRSGDLSVYWYQQSLDQGLQFLIQYYNGEERAKGNILERFSAQQFPDLHSELNLSSLELGDSALYFCASSVGLGVDTQYFGPGTRLTVL.

The V call is TRBV9, the J call TRBJ2-7; 14 positions agree with TRBD2. The germline CDR1 and CDR2 sequences are SGDLS and YYNGEE. The trim removed 4 bases at V and 7 bases at J, leaving 7 bases unmatched. The CDR3 runs 15 residues. Here the CDR3 reads CASSYGLAGGWEQYF. The CDR3 DNA reads TGTGCCAGCAGCTACGGACTAGCGGGAGGATGGGAGCAGTACTTC.

This clone has a single count. J is TRBJ2-3 and V is TRBV6-5; tentative D call: TRBD2 (5 bases). The CDR3 has 15 residues. The germline V and J ends were trimmed by 5 bases and 11 bases, with 23 bases remaining between them. The V gene's germline CDR1 is MNHEY and CDR2 SVGAGI. This CDR3 is CASSTPGGWGLGQYF. In nucleotides, the CDR3 is TGTGCCAGCAGTACCCCTGGCGGGTGGGGTTTGGGGCAGTATTTT.

The rearrangement links TRBV18 to TRBJ2-3, with 7 bases matching TRBD1. This CDR3 spans 15 amino acids. J gave up 4 bases and V 1 base, and 5 bases lay outside the gene matches. The V gene's germline CDR1 is KGHSH and CDR2 LQKENI. DNA of the CDR3: TGTGCCAGCTCACCACGATCCCAGGGGGCAGATACGCAGTATTTT. Translation gives CASSPRSQGADTQYF. Filled out from reference TRBV18 and TRBJ2-3, the complete variable domain reads NAGVMQNPRHLVRRRGQEARLRCSPMKGHSHVYWYRQLPEEGLKFMVYLQKENIIDESGMPKERFSAEFPKEGPSILRIQQVVRGDSAAYFCASSPRSQGADTQYFGPGTRLTVL.

The chain combines TRBV30 with TRBJ1-5; tentatively, D is TRBD1 (6 bases). Trimming pared 5 bases from V and 4 bases from J, leaving 9 bases between. The germline gives CDR1 GTSNPN, CDR2 SVGIG (reference sequence). The CDR3 contains 12 residues. The CDR3 loop is CAWGTGNQPQHF. The CDR3 nucleotides read TGTGCCTGGGGTACAGGGAATCAGCCCCAGCATTTT.

The chain has TRBV6-5 and TRBJ1-4; D call uncertain. The V gene's germline CDR1 is MNHEY and CDR2 SVGAGI. The CDR3 contains 14 residues. V dropped 6 bases and J dropped 0 bases, with 8 bases sitting between them. This chain's CDR3 is CASSKTSTNEKLFF. As DNA, the CDR3 is TGTGCCAGCAGCAAGACTTCAACTAATGAAAAACTGTTTTTT.

The chain joins TRBV9 to TRBJ1-1, with D hard to call. The CDR3 covers 14 residues. Trimming left V 4 bases short and J 4 bases short, with 14 bases between. Germline CDR1 SGDLS, CDR2 YYNGEE. The CDR3 sequence: CASSPMDSGTEAFF. CDR3 bases: TGTGCCAGCAGCCCGATGGACTCCGGCACTGAAGCTTTCTTT.

The chain is built from TRBV7-3 and TRBJ2-3; D is possibly TRBD2 (6 bases). This CDR3 is built from 13 residues. Germline-derived CDR1 and CDR2 are SGHTA and FQGTGA. The ends were cut back, 7 bases at V and 2 bases at J, with 10 bases in the middle. The CDR3 DNA reads as TGTGCCAGCAACCGGGAGTCCACAGATACGCAGTATTTT. It encodes CASNRESTDTQYF. The full variable domain, its missing parts supplied by reference TRBV7-3 and TRBJ2-3, is GAGVSQTPSNKVTEKGKYVELRCDPISGHTALYWYRQSLGQGPEFLIYFQGTGAADDSGLPNDRFFAVRPEGSVSTLKIQRTERGDSAVYLCASNRESTDTQYFGPGTRLTVL.

The V and J genes are TRBV6-2 or TRBV6-3 and TRBJ2-3; 11 bases fit TRBD2. Germline V CDR1 and CDR2: MNHEY, SVGEGT. The ends lost 4 bases at V and 0 bases at J; junction bases unmatched: 3. The CDR3 covers 16 residues. CDR3 in amino acids: CASSSGLAASTDTQYF. The CDR3 DNA follows: TGTGCCAGCAGTTCGGGACTAGCGGCCAGCACAGATACGCAGTATTTT.

The chain is built from TRBV7-6 and TRBJ2-2; tentatively, D is TRBD2 (6 bases). Looked up from germline, CDR1 is SGHVS and CDR2 is FNYEAQ. V dropped 7 bases and J dropped 6 bases, with 18 bases sitting between them. This CDR3 is built from 15 residues. The CDR3 sequence: CASTPSELTSGELFF. In DNA, the CDR3 is TGTGCCAGCACCCCTAGCGAACTCACTTCCGGGGAGCTGTTTTTT.

The genes are TRBV11-2 and TRBJ2-3; 8 nucleotides align to TRBD2. Looked up from germline, CDR1 is SGHAT and CDR2 is FQNNGV. With V trimmed by 8 bases and J by 0 bases, 7 bases remained unmatched. CDR3 size: 15 residues. The CDR3 reads CASWRGDASTDTQYF. The CDR3 coding sequence is TGTGCCAGCTGGCGGGGGGATGCTAGCACAGATACGCAGTATTTT.

The rearrangement joins TRBV27 to TRBJ1-3; D not resolved. The CDR3 runs 14 residues. Germline V gene data show CDR1 as MNHEY and CDR2 as SMNVEV (reference sequence). Trimming took off 3 bases at V and 2 bases at J, with 8 bases between the two ends. DNA of the CDR3: TGTGCCAGCAGTTTTGCCAGTACTGGAAACACCATATATTTT. Its translation is CASSFASTGNTIYF.

The genes are TRBV5-1 and TRBJ1-6; 7 nucleotides agree with TRBD1. The J segment lost 5 bases and the V segment lost 4 bases, leaving 9 bases of the junction unmatched. The length of the CDR3 is 16 residues. CDR1 is SGHRS and CDR2 is YFSETQ in the germline V gene. The CDR3 DNA sequence: TGCGCCAGCAGCCGGACAGGTCGCCAGGATAATTCACCCCTCCACTTT. It codes for CASSRTGRQDNSPLHF. The variable domain in full, with the rest retrieved from reference TRBV5-1 and TRBJ1-6, is KAGVTQTPRYLIKTRGQQVTLSCSPISGHRSVSWYQQTPGQGLQFLFEYFSETQRNKGNFPGRFSGRQFSNSRSEMNVSTLELGDSALYLCASSRTGRQDNSPLHFGNGTRLTVT.

The chain recombines TRBV5-1 with TRBJ2-7; TRBD2 agrees at 10 bases. Trimming at V came to 1 base and at J to 3 bases, leaving 7 bases not matched to a gene. CDR1 and CDR2 from the germline V gene are SGHRS and YFSETQ. This CDR3 has 16 residues. This CDR3 is CASSLRLAGVNYEQYF. The CDR3 DNA reads as TGCGCCAGCAGCTTGCGGCTAGCGGGAGTCAACTACGAGCAGTACTTC.

The chain joins TRBV5-8 to TRBJ2-1; 8 bases agree with TRBD1. This CDR3 is built from 15 residues. Germline V lookup: CDR1 SGHTS, CDR2 YDEGEE. Unmatched junction bases numbered 10, after V lost 4 bases and J lost 7 bases. The CDR3 bases are TGTGCCAGCAGCCGGACAGGGAGTAAGGGAAATGAGCAGTTCTTC. Its translation is CASSRTGSKGNEQFF.

This clone was seen only a few times. The J gene is TRBJ1-5, the V gene TRBV15; 7 bases line up with TRBD1. V trimming: 0 bases; J trimming: 1 base; junction bases outside the gene matches: 3. This CDR3 contains 16 residues. Germline CDR1 and CDR2: LNHNV and YYDKDF (reference sequence). The CDR3 loop reads CATSRDRGQSNQPQHF. The CDR3 nucleotides read TGTGCCACCAGCAGAGATAGGGGGCAGAGCAATCAGCCCCAGCATTTT.

This rearrangement joins TRBV25-1 to TRBJ2-2; 7 bases agree with TRBD1. Germline values: CDR1 MGHDK, CDR2 SYGVNS. With V trimmed by 6 bases and J by 4 bases, 5 bases remained unmatched. The CDR3 runs 14 residues. The CDR3 DNA reads TGTGCCAGCAGACCGGGACAGACCACCGGGGAGCTGTTTTTT. Protein sequence: CASRPGQTTGELFF.

This chain connects TRBV2 to TRBJ2-6, with 8 positions matching TRBD1. The germline CDR1 and CDR2 sequences are SNHLY and FYNNEI. The trim removed 6 bases at V and 0 bases at J, leaving 4 bases unmatched. This CDR3 is built from 16 residues. The CDR3 region is CASRDRDYSGANVLTF. The DNA of the CDR3 is TGTGCCAGCAGGGACAGGGATTACTCTGGGGCCAACGTCCTGACTTTC.

V is TRBV6-6 and J is TRBJ1-1; 8 nucleotides align to TRBD1. The germline gives CDR1 MNHNY, CDR2 SVGAGI (reference sequence). The J segment lost 4 bases and the V segment lost 5 bases, leaving 12 bases of the junction unmatched. The length of the CDR3 is 16 residues. CDR3 coding DNA: TGTGCCAGCAGTCGACATTTGACAGGGGAAACCACTGAAGCTTTCTTT. The encoded protein is CASSRHLTGETTEAFF.